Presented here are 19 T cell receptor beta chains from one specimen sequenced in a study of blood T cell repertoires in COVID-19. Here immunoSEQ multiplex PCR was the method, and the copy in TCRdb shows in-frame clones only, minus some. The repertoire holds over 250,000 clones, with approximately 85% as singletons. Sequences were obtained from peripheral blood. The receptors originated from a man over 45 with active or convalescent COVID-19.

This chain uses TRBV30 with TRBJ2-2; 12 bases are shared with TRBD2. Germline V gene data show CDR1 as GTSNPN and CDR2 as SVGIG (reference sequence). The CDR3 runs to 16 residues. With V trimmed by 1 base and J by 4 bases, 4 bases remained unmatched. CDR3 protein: CAWSASGRALTGELFF. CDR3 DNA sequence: TGTGCCTGGAGTGCTAGCGGGAGGGCCCTCACCGGGGAGCTGTTTTTT.

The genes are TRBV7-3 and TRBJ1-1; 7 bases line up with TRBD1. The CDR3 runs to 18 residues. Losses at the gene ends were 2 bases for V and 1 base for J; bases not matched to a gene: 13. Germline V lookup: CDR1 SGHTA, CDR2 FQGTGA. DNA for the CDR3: TGTGCCAGCAGCTTATTACGCTCCCGGGACAGACAGAACACTGAAGCTTTCTTT. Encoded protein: CASSLLRSRDRQNTEAFF. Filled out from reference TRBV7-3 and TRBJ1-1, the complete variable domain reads GAGVSQTPSNKVTEKGKYVELRCDPISGHTALYWYRQSLGQGPEFLIYFQGTGAADDSGLPNDRFFAVRPEGSVSTLKIQRTERGDSAVYLCASSLLRSRDRQNTEAFFGQGTRLTVV.

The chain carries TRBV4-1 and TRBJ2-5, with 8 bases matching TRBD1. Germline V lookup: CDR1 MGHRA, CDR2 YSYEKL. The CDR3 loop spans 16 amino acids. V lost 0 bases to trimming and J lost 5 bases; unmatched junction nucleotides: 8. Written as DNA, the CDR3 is TGCGCCAGCAGCCAAGAGCAGGGGGCTCAGTGGGAGACCCAGTACTTC. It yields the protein CASSQEQGAQWETQYF.

In nucleotides, the CDR3 is TGTGCCAGCAGCTTGGGGGGTTCGGGCACCTTC. It codes for CASSLGGSGTF. The chain recombines TRBV7-2 with TRBJ1-2; possible D gene TRBD1, 5 bases. In germline, CDR1 is SGHTA, CDR2 FQGNSA. V was shortened by 3 bases and J by 13 bases, with 12 bases between the two germline ends. The CDR3 sequence is 11 residues long.

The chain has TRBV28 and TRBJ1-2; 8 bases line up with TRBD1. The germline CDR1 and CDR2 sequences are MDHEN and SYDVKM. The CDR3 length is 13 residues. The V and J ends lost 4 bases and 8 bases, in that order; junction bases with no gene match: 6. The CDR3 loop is CASSSRQGRGYTF. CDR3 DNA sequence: TGTGCCAGCAGTTCCAGACAGGGGAGGGGCTACACCTTC.

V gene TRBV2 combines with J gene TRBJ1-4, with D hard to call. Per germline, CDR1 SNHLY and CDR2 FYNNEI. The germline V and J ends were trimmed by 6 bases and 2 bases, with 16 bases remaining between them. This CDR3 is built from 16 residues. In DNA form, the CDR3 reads TGTGCCAGCAGCACGGGGATCCGAGGTACTAATGAAAAACTGTTTTTT. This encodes CASSTGIRGTNEKLFF.

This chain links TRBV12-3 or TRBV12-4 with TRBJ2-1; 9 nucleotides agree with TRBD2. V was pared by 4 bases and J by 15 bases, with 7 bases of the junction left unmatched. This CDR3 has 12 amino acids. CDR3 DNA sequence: TGTGCCAGCAGTTCCCCGACTAGCGGTACGTTCTTC. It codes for CASSSPTSGTFF.

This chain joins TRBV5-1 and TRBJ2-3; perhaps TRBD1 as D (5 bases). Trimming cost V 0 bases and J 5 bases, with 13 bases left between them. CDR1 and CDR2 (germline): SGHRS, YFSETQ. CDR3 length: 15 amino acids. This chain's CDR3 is CASSLEAGRGDTQYF. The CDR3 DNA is TGCGCCAGCAGCTTGGAGGCAGGGCGTGGAGATACGCAGTATTTT.

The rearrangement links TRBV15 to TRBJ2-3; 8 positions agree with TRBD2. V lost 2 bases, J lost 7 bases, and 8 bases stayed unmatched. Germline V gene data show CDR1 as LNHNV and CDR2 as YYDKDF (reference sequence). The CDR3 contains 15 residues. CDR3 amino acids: CATSRSSGSTHTQYF. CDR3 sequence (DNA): TGTGCCACCAGCAGATCCAGCGGGAGCACCCATACGCAGTATTTT. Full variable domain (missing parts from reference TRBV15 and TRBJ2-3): DAMVIQNPRYQVTQFGKPVTLSCSQTLNHNVMYWYQQKSSQAPKLLFHYYDKDFNNEADTPDNFQSRRPNTSFCFLDIRSPGLGDTAMYLCATSRSSGSTHTQYFGPGTRLTVL.

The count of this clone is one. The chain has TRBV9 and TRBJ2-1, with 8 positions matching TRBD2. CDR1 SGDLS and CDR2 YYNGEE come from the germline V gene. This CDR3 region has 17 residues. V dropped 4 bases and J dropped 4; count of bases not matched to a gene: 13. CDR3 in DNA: TGTGCCAGCAGCACCCAGCCGGGACTAGATTATTACAATGAGCAGTTCTTC. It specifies CASSTQPGLDYYNEQFF. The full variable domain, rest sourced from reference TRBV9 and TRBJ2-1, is DSGVTQTPKHLITATGQRVTLRCSPRSGDLSVYWYQQSLDQGLQFLIQYYNGEERAKGNILERFSAQQFPDLHSELNLSSLELGDSALYFCASSTQPGLDYYNEQFFGPGTRLTVL.

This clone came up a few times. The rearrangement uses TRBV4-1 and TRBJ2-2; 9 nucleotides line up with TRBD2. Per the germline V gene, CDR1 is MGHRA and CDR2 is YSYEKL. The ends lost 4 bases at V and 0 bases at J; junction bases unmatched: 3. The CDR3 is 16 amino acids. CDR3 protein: CASSPGGGANTGELFF. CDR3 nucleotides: TGCGCCAGCAGCCCTGGCGGGGGGGCGAACACCGGGGAGCTGTTTTTT.

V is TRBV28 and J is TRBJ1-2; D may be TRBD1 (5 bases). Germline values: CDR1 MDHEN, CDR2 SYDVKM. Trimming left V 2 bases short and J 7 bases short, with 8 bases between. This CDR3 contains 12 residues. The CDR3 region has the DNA TGTGCCAGCAGTTTACAGGGACTTGGCTACACCTTC. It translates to CASSLQGLGYTF.

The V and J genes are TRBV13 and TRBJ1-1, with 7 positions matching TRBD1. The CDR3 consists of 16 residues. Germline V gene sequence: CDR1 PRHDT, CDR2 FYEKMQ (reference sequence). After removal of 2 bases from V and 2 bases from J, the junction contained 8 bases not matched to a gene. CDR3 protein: CASSLRDRRENTEAFF. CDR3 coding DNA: TGTGCCAGCAGCTTAAGGGACAGAAGAGAAAACACTGAAGCTTTCTTT.

The CDR3 coding sequence is TGCGCCAGCAGCCAAGAGGTGGTACTATCGGAGACCCAGTACTTC. This sequence encodes CASSQEVVLSETQYF. The chain is built from TRBV4-1 and TRBJ2-5; D is uncertain. Germline V CDR1 and CDR2: MGHRA, YSYEKL. This CDR3 contains 15 residues. V was trimmed by 0 bases and J by 5 bases, leaving 13 bases between them.

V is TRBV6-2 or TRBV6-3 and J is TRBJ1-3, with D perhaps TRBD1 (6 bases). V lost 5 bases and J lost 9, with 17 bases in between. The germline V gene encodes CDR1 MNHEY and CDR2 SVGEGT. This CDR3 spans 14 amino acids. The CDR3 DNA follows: TGTGCCAGCAGTGAGACCGGGACACGCGGCACCATATATTTT. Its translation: CASSETGTRGTIYF.

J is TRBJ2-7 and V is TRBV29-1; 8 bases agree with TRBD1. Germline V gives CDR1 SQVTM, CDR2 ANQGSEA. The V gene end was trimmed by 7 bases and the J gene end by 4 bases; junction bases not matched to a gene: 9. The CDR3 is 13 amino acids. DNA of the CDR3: TGCAGCGCTGGACAGGGTTCCGTGTACGAGCAGTACTTC. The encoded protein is CSAGQGSVYEQYF.

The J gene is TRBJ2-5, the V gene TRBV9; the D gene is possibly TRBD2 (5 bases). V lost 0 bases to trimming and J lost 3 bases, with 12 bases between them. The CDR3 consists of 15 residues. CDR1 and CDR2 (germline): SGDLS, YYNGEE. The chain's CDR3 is CASSVGVSGKETQYF. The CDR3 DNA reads TGTGCCAGCAGCGTAGGAGTAAGCGGAAAAGAGACCCAGTACTTC.

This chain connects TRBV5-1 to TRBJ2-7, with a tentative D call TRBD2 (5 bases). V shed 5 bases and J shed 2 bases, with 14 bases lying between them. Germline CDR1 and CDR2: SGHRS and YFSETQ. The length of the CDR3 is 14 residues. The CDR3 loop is CASSPGSGAYEQYF. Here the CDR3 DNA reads TGCGCCAGCAGTCCGGGGTCGGGCGCCTACGAGCAGTACTTC.

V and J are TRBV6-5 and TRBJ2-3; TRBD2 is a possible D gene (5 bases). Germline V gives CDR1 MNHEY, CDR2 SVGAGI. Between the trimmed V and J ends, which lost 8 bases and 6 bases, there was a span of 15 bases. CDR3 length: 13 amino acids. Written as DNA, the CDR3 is TGTGCCAGCGGGAGTGCGGACCGGGATACGCAGTATTTT. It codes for CASGSADRDTQYF.